Listed below are T cell receptor beta chains from one sample, sequenced in a study of technical replicates of blood from a few donors. Libraries were prepared by immunoSEQ multiplex PCR; TCRdb keeps only in-frame clonotypes and omits some of them. The sample yields just over 95,000 clones, under 97% seen once. Sequencing was performed on T cells isolated from PBMCs. The source is a human donor in good health. Both conserved end residues are part of each CDR3. A D gene is named only where the DNA matches it firmly. Size values are once, few and many counts, or a class for expanded clones, and some rows have none.

v_call	j_call	d_call	clone_size	cdr3_aa	cdr3_nt
TRBV11-2	TRBJ2-2	NA	NA	CASSLGGAANTGELFF	TGTGCCAGCAGCTTAGGTGGAGCTGCGAACACCGGGGAGCTGTTTTTT
TRBV2	TRBJ2-7	NA	NA	CASSILVEQYF	TGTGCCAGCAGCATACTAGTTGAGCAGTACTTC
TRBV4-1	TRBJ2-7	TRBD1	NA	CASSHPAAGQGYEQYF	TGCGCCAGCAGCCACCCGGCGGCGGGACAGGGCTACGAGCAGTACTTC
TRBV7-6	TRBJ2-7	TRBD2	once	CASSLGSGSPYEQYF	TGTGCCAGCAGCTTAGGGAGCGGGAGCCCCTACGAGCAGTACTTC
TRBV7-9	TRBJ2-1	TRBD2	NA	CASSLGIRGGDEQFF	TGTGCCAGCAGCTTAGGTATCCGGGGGGGGGATGAGCAGTTCTTC
TRBV19	TRBJ2-7	NA	NA	CASSTNRGYSKF	TGTGCCAGTAGCACGAACCGAGGCTATTCGAAGTTC
TRBV28	TRBJ1-5	NA	NA	CASSPRFISNQPQHF	TGTGCCAGCAGTCCCCGGTTTATCTCCAATCAGCCCCAGCATTTT
TRBV18	TRBJ1-1	NA	NA	CASSPTGKNTEAFF	TGTGCCAGCTCACCAACAGGGAAGAACACTGAAGCTTTCTTT
TRBV30	TRBJ1-1	TRBD1	once	CAWSQGLNTEAFF	TGTGCCTGGTCACAGGGGTTGAACACTGAAGCTTTCTTT
TRBV7-2	TRBJ1-4	TRBD1	once	CASSLDGTGLLTAAEKLFF	TGTGCCAGCAGCTTAGATGGGACAGGGCTCTTAACCGCTGCCGAAAAACTGTTTTTT
TRBV18	TRBJ1-1	TRBD1	NA	CASSPLGGHTEAFF	TGTGCCAGCTCACCACTAGGGGGCCACACTGAAGCTTTCTTT
TRBV28	TRBJ2-7	TRBD2	NA	CASSFPAGGTYEQYF	TGTGCCAGCAGTTTCCCAGCGGGAGGGACCTACGAGCAGTACTTC
TRBV30	TRBJ1-6	NA	once	CAWSKQGGYNSPLHF	TGTGCCTGGAGTAAGCAGGGCGGTTATAATTCACCCCTCCACTTT
TRBV2	TRBJ1-4	NA	NA	CASSGQGSEKLFF	TGTGCCAGCAGTGGTCAGGGGAGCGAAAAACTGTTTTTT
TRBV5-6	TRBJ1-1	NA	NA	CASSRGGKAFF	TGTGCCAGCAGCCGGGGGGGGAAAGCTTTCTTT
TRBV2	TRBJ2-3	NA	NA	CASSDQLPTDTQYF	TGTGCCAGCAGTGATCAACTTCCCACAGATACGCAGTATTTT
TRBV15	TRBJ1-1	NA	NA	CATSSALRGSFLAAFF	TGTGCCACCAGCAGTGCACTCAGGGGTAGCTTTTTAGCAGCTTTCTTT
TRBV19	TRBJ2-2	TRBD2	NA	CASSATGFTSGRRTGELFF	TGTGCCAGTAGTGCGACAGGGTTTACTAGCGGGAGACGGACCGGGGAGCTGTTTTTT
TRBV7-9	TRBJ1-3	NA	NA	CASSLILGAKGNTIYF	TGTGCCAGCAGCCTGATTTTGGGGGCGAAAGGAAACACCATATATTTT
TRBV19	TRBJ2-3	TRBD2	NA	CASSRLSGRIGTDTQYF	TGTGCCAGTAGCCGTCTTAGCGGGAGGATAGGAACAGATACGCAGTATTTT
TRBV7-2	TRBJ2-5	NA	NA	CASSLQDSQETQYF	TGTGCCAGCAGCTTACAGGACTCCCAAGAGACCCAGTACTTC
TRBV5-1	TRBJ2-5	NA	NA	CASSLGVSGLPQETQYF	TGCGCCAGCAGCTTGGGGGTTTCAGGGTTACCCCAAGAGACCCAGTACTTC
TRBV11-2	TRBJ2-7	NA	once	CASSLLQGRPYEQYF	TGTGCCAGCAGCTTATTACAGGGTAGGCCCTACGAGCAGTACTTC
TRBV4-1	TRBJ2-1	NA	NA	CASSQESGISYNEQFF	TGCGCCAGCAGCCAAGAATCGGGTATCTCGTACAATGAGCAGTTCTTC
TRBV18	TRBJ1-6	NA	NA	CASSPVQTSSYNSPLHF	TGTGCCAGCTCACCAGTCCAGACAAGCTCCTATAATTCACCCCTCCACTTT
TRBV9	TRBJ2-7	TRBD1	NA	CASSGSGTDAYEQYF	TGTGCCAGCAGCGGCTCCGGGACAGACGCCTACGAGCAGTACTTC
TRBV18	TRBJ2-1	TRBD2	NA	CASSPRTSFVVDEQFF	TGTGCCAGCTCACCACGGACTAGTTTTGTTGTGGATGAGCAGTTCTTC
TRBV7-7	TRBJ2-2	TRBD1	NA	CASSSDRDTGELFF	TGTGCTAGCAGCTCAGACAGGGACACCGGGGAGCTGTTTTTT
TRBV11-3	TRBJ1-4	NA	NA	CASSRGGSEKLFF	TGTGCCAGCAGCCGCGGGGGCTCTGAAAAACTGTTTTTT
TRBV19	TRBJ1-4	TRBD1	NA	CASSIRGTGREKLFF	TGTGCCAGTAGTATACGTGGGACAGGGCGTGAAAAACTGTTTTTT
TRBV19	TRBJ2-3	TRBD2	NA	CASSKPGGVSTDTQYF	TGTGCCAGTAGTAAACCCGGGGGGGTAAGCACAGATACGCAGTATTTT
TRBV28	TRBJ1-5	NA	NA	CASSLVLGSRGQPQHF	TGTGCCAGCAGTTTAGTGTTGGGGAGCCGCGGTCAGCCCCAGCATTTT
TRBV11-3	TRBJ2-7	TRBD1	NA	CASSRDAGTASYEQYF	TGTGCCAGCAGCAGGGACGCCGGGACAGCCTCCTACGAGCAGTACTTC
TRBV5-6	TRBJ1-3	NA	once	CASSLGPGLPSGNTIYF	TGTGCCAGCAGCTTGGGGCCCGGGTTACCCTCTGGAAACACCATATATTTT
TRBV5-1	TRBJ2-3	NA	NA	CASSISTKAGTDTQYF	TGCGCCAGCAGCATATCGACTAAAGCGGGCACAGATACGCAGTATTTT
TRBV4-1	TRBJ2-1	TRBD2	NA	CASSTRPGTRGNNEQFF	TGCGCCAGCAGCACCCGTCCCGGGACTAGAGGGAACAATGAGCAGTTCTTC
TRBV12-5	TRBJ1-5	NA	NA	CASGGDRRGQPQHF	TGTGCTAGTGGTGGAGATAGGAGAGGTCAGCCCCAGCATTTT
TRBV28	TRBJ1-2	TRBD1	NA	CASSANPGQAYGYTF	TGTGCCAGCAGTGCGAACCCGGGACAGGCCTATGGCTACACCTTC
TRBV7-2	TRBJ2-5	TRBD1	NA	CASSSGQAKGRETQYF	TGTGCCAGCAGCTCGGGACAGGCCAAAGGGCGGGAGACCCAGTACTTC
TRBV28	TRBJ1-1	NA	NA	CASSLGFGNTEAFF	TGTGCCAGCAGTTTAGGTTTCGGGAACACTGAAGCTTTCTTT
TRBV5-1	TRBJ1-1	TRBD1	NA	CASSLVGRMTGAEAFF	TGCGCCAGCAGCTTGGTCGGAAGAATGACAGGGGCTGAAGCTTTCTTT
TRBV7-8	TRBJ1-5	NA	NA	CASSLQGTSNQPQHF	TGTGCCAGCAGCCTCCAGGGAACGAGCAATCAGCCCCAGCATTTT
TRBV4-2	TRBJ1-2	NA	few	CASSSENYGYTF	TGTGCCAGCAGCTCGGAGAATTATGGCTACACCTTC
TRBV10-1	TRBJ2-1	NA	NA	CASSESGGWNEQFF	TGCGCCAGCAGTGAGTCGGGGGGTTGGAATGAGCAGTTCTTC
TRBV10-2	TRBJ1-2	TRBD1	NA	CASSEDRVRWNYGYTF	TGCGCCAGCAGTGAGGACAGGGTACGATGGAACTATGGCTACACCTTC
TRBV7-9	TRBJ2-1	TRBD1	NA	CASSSGTGTYNEQFF	TGTGCCAGCAGCTCCGGGACAGGGACATACAATGAGCAGTTCTTC
TRBV29-1	TRBJ1-2	NA	NA	CSVEDLMRPGDRQANYGYTF	TGCAGCGTTGAAGATCTGATGCGGCCAGGGGACCGACAAGCTAACTATGGCTACACCTTC
TRBV6-1	TRBJ2-1	NA	NA	CASSEFALSSYNEQFF	TGTGCCAGCAGTGAATTCGCGCTGTCTTCCTACAATGAGCAGTTCTTC
TRBV19	TRBJ2-5	NA	NA	CASSRPGIQETQYF	TGTGCCAGTAGTCGTCCGGGGATCCAAGAGACCCAGTACTTC
TRBV9	TRBJ2-4	TRBD1	NA	CASSESDRGPGIQYF	TGTGCCAGCAGTGAGAGCGACAGGGGGCCAGGCATTCAGTACTTC